This TCR beta chain was observed in a study of graft-versus-host responses after intestinal transplantation. On the study more broadly: All recipients got anti-thymocyte globulin induction, then tacrolimus and steroids for about three years. Findings and caveats of the study: Peak circulating GvH clone levels tracked with early post-transplant HvG declines. Graft-donor T cell macrochimerism coincided with high graft-versus-host to host-versus-graft clonal ratios in allografts.

A note on this clone: Its antigen is as yet unknown.

TCRdb keeps only in-frame clones here, not all; method: immunoSEQ multiplex PCR. The table includes over 80,000 clones, roughly 90% detected once. The source material was unstimulated CD8+ T cells sorted from spleen or lymph node cells, sampled before transplant. The clonotype comes from a human donor who was the organ donor for an intestinal transplant.

The CDR3 here is CASSEGGVWEKLFF. CDR3 nucleotides: TGTGCCAGCAGTGAGGGGGGTGTCTGGGAAAAACTGTTTTTT. This rearrangement joins TRBV6-1 to TRBJ1-4, with D possibly TRBD1 on 5 matching bases. V was cut by 3 bases and J by 8 bases, with 13 bases left in between. Germline assignment: CDR1 MNHNS and CDR2 SASEGT. The CDR3 consists of 14 residues.